These T cell receptor beta chains were read from a single sample in a study of T cell responses to AZD1222 COVID-19 vaccine. TCRdb keeps only in-frame clones here, not all; method: immunoSEQ multiplex PCR. The table records about 130,000 clones, 70% to 90% of them present only once. This sample comprised peripheral blood, obtained on day 0 of AZD1222 vaccination. Receptor source: an adult in good health. CDR3s leave out the opening cysteine and the closing phenylalanine or tryptophan. Clone sizes are given selectively: once, few, many, or a class where the clone is expanded.

size | J | V | CDR3
once | TRBJ2-4 | TRBV28 | ASSPKRSPAWGAKNIQY
few | TRBJ1-4 | TRBV28 | ASSSPGTGAEELF
NA | TRBJ1-5 | TRBV7-2 | ASSLWTGGNQPQH
NA | TRBJ2-1 | TRBV11-3 | ASSLESQGGSNEQF
NA | TRBJ2-7 | TRBV27 | ASTPGQGIYEQY
NA | TRBJ2-2 | TRBV10-3 | ATDGANTGELF
once | TRBJ2-1 | TRBV11-3 | ASSLGPPSEQF
NA | TRBJ1-2 | TRBV9 | ASSVANRNYGYT
NA | TRBJ2-3 | TRBV6-5 | ASSRGSADTQY
NA | TRBJ1-1 | TRBV18 | ASSPMVNTEAF
NA | TRBJ2-5 | TRBV4-1 | ASSQNLAEETQY
NA | TRBJ1-4 | TRBV27 | ASSARGTGDNEKLF
few | TRBJ2-7 | TRBV30 | AGGVYEQY
NA | TRBJ1-6 | TRBV11-1 | ASSLRGINSPLH
NA | TRBJ1-5 | TRBV28 | ASSFYGNSNQPQH
NA | TRBJ1-2 | TRBV5-6 | ASSFSQGDGYT
once | TRBJ2-7 | TRBV5-1 | ASSLGGLAVSYEQY
NA | TRBJ1-5 | TRBV28 | ASSYTDRYQPQH
NA | TRBJ1-2 | TRBV13 | ASSSDRAGYGYT
NA | TRBJ2-7 | TRBV7-2 | ASSTSGSYEQY
NA | TRBJ2-1 | TRBV6-4 | ASGTSGVGEQF
NA | TRBJ2-1 | TRBV28 | ASSRQGIREQF
few | TRBJ2-1 | TRBV5-4 | ASSFGTSGRGSEQF
NA | TRBJ1-2 | TRBV28 | ASSSPHRGYGYT
NA | TRBJ2-2 | TRBV5-1 | ASSLETGFANTGELF
NA | TRBJ1-5 | TRBV28 | ATNLGTGENQPQH
NA | TRBJ1-5 | TRBV12-3/TRBV12-4 | ASSLAGQPQH
NA | TRBJ2-3 | TRBV13 | ASSGLAGEGTDTQY
NA | TRBJ2-2 | TRBV27 | ASSFGQGVGELF
few | TRBJ2-7 | TRBV6-5 | ASSYDRGNHEQY
NA | TRBJ1-2 | TRBV27 | ASSLGVGRRNYGYT
few | TRBJ1-5 | TRBV19 | ASSIMAVRQPQH
NA | TRBJ2-1 | TRBV5-1 | ASSLTPGGYNEQF
NA | TRBJ1-2 | TRBV4-3 | ASSQGDRDVGYT
few | TRBJ1-2 | TRBV5-4 | ASSISTGAVFGYT
NA | TRBJ2-1 | TRBV6-6 | ASSYSGTGPGEQF
NA | TRBJ2-3 | TRBV30 | AWSVKGKDTQY
once | TRBJ2-6 | TRBV5-6 | ASDTGSGANVLT
NA | TRBJ2-2 | TRBV9 | ASSATRFPNTGELF
NA | TRBJ1-1 | TRBV3-1/TRBV3-2 | ASSQAMNTEAF
NA | TRBJ1-1 | TRBV15 | ATSRDMGKANEAF
NA | TRBJ2-6 | TRBV20-1 | SASRGAGANVLT
NA | TRBJ2-7 | TRBV7-9 | ASSWDRGGEQY
NA | TRBJ2-7 | TRBV7-2 | ASSALLGTEQY
NA | TRBJ2-5 | TRBV6-5 | ASSLGRQETQY
NA | TRBJ2-3 | TRBV6-2/TRBV6-3 | ASSSAGGQTDTQY
NA | TRBJ1-2 | TRBV6-4 | ASRRTGGDGYT
NA | TRBJ1-1 | TRBV5-1 | ASSSAPSLNTEAF